The 15 T cell receptor beta chains below all came from one sample that was sequenced in a study of early T cells in non-severe SARS-CoV-2 infection. TCRdb recomputed calls from the 5' RACE reads with MiXCR, one row per CDR3 protein. The sample lists about 110,000 distinct CDR3 sequences, roughly 12% occurring once. Material: whole blood. These receptors originate from an adult who was a healthcare worker with PCR-confirmed SARS-CoV-2 infection or an uninfected control (not recorded which).

This clonotype was counted between two and nine times. The chain carries TRBV29-1 and TRBJ2-2, with D possibly being TRBD1 or TRBD2 (6 bases each). Germline V gives CDR1 SQVTM, CDR2 ANQGSEA. Trimming took 7 bases from V and 8 from J, leaving 14 bases between them. The CDR3 sequence is 12 residues long. CDR3 sequence: CSAGARAGELFF. CDR3 nucleotide sequence: TGCAGCGCGGGGGCAAGGGCTGGGGAGCTGTTTTTT.

This chain uses TRBV18 with TRBJ2-7, with TRBD1 matching over 7 bases. The trim removed 0 bases at V and 2 bases at J, leaving 7 bases unmatched. CDR3 length equals 16 residues. Germline-derived CDR1 and CDR2 are KGHSH and LQKENI. In nucleotides, the CDR3 is TGTGCCAGCTCACCACCAGGTAGGACAGGACCCTACGAGCAGTACTTC. Its translation is CASSPPGRTGPYEQYF.

This clonotype was seen a handful of times. The gene calls are TRBV6-4 and TRBJ1-1, with D possibly TRBD1 on 5 matching bases. The CDR3 extends over 19 amino acids. V was clipped by 3 bases and J by 1 base, with 24 bases between them. Germline V gene sequence: CDR1 MRHNA, CDR2 SNTAGT. CDR3 DNA sequence: TGTGCCAGCAGTGATTCTGTGGCAGTCTCTAAGGGGAAGAACACTGAAGCTTTCTTT. Translated, it gives CASSDSVAVSKGKNTEAFF.

Ten or more counts support this clonotype. The rearrangement joins TRBV29-1 to TRBJ2-1, with 8 bases fitting TRBD2. Per germline, CDR1 SQVTM and CDR2 ANQGSEA. This CDR3 contains 16 residues. Trimming at V came to 5 bases and at J to 0 bases, leaving 9 bases not matched to a gene. DNA of the CDR3: TGCAGCGTTACCCCCGGGGGGGCGCGCTCCTACAATGAGCAGTTCTTC. It yields the protein CSVTPGGARSYNEQFF.

DNA of the CDR3: TGTGCCAGCACCCAGGACTTACCAAGCACAGATACGCAGTATTTT. Translating gives CASTQDLPSTDTQYF. The chain combines TRBV11-2 with TRBJ2-3; D perhaps matches TRBD2 (5 bases). This CDR3 has 15 amino acids. V lost 7 bases to trimming and J lost 0 bases, with 14 bases between them. Germline-derived CDR1 and CDR2 are SGHAT and FQNNGV.

J is TRBJ2-3 and V is TRBV7-2; D is unresolved. V shed 4 bases and J shed 0 bases, with 11 bases lying between them. The CDR3 spans 15 residues. Germline assignment: CDR1 SGHTA and CDR2 FQGNSA. Here the CDR3 DNA reads TGTGCCAGCAGCTATGGTCGCATTAGCACAGATACGCAGTATTTT. Amino acids: CASSYGRISTDTQYF. The variable domain in full, with the rest retrieved from reference TRBV7-2 and TRBJ2-3, is GAGVSQSPSNKVTEKGKDVELRCDPISGHTALYWYRQSLGQGLEFLIYFQGNSAPDKSGLPSDRFSAERTGGSVSTLTIQRTQQEDSAVYLCASSYGRISTDTQYFGPGTRLTVL.

The chain is built from TRBV6-5 and TRBJ2-5; unclear D gene. Germline CDR1 MNHEY, CDR2 SVGAGI. The ends were cut back, 5 bases at V and 4 bases at J, with 17 bases in the middle. The CDR3 is 15 amino acids. The CDR3 reads CASSPLTRGVETQYF. As DNA, the CDR3 is TGTGCCAGCAGTCCCCTCACACGCGGAGTAGAGACCCAGTACTTC.

This clonotype was seen at least ten times. The V and J genes are TRBV24-1 and TRBJ2-1; TRBD2 aligns across 8 bases. The CDR3 extends over 17 amino acids. V lost 1 base, J lost 8 bases, and 12 bases stayed unmatched. Germline V gives CDR1 KGHDR, CDR2 SFDVKD. Here the CDR3 DNA reads TGTGCCACCAGTGATTTCGGCCGACAGCGGGGGTACGATGAGCAGTTCTTC. Translation: CATSDFGRQRGYDEQFF.

This clonotype was detected many times. This chain uses TRBV7-2 with TRBJ2-1; 7 nucleotides line up with TRBD2. After removal of 4 bases from V and 12 bases from J, the junction contained 12 bases not matched to a gene. The CDR3 is 14 amino acids. Germline CDR1 SGHTA, CDR2 FQGNSA. DNA for the CDR3: TGTGCCAGCAGCTCCCCCTATGGGGAGGGCCGGCAGTTCTTC. Encoded protein: CASSSPYGEGRQFF.

The count of this clonotype is one. The chain couples TRBV30 to TRBJ2-7; D perhaps matches TRBD1 (5 bases). The CDR3 length is 13 residues. The V end was cut by 2 bases, the J end by 2 bases, with 10 bases between. Germline V gene sequence: CDR1 GTSNPN, CDR2 SVGIG (reference sequence). The CDR3 region has the DNA TGTGCCTGGAGTACAGGTGCAACCTACGAGCAGTACTTC. Its protein product is CAWSTGATYEQYF. Filled out from reference TRBV30 and TRBJ2-7, the complete variable domain reads SQTIHQWPATLVQPVGSPLSLECTVEGTSNPNLYWYRQAAGRGLQLLFYSVGIGQISSEVPQNLSASRPQDRQFILSSKKLLLSDSGFYLCAWSTGATYEQYFGPGTRLTVT.

V gene TRBV28 combines with J gene TRBJ2-2; 7 positions agree with TRBD1. This CDR3 is built from 17 residues. From germline, CDR1 is MDHEN and CDR2 SYDVKM. V was pared by 3 bases and J by 1 base, with 8 bases of the junction left unmatched. CDR3 region: CASSFLRQGLNTGELFF. The DNA for the CDR3 is TGTGCCAGCAGTTTCCTCCGACAGGGATTGAACACCGGGGAGCTGTTTTTT.

This clonotype occurred many times. The chain couples TRBV2 to TRBJ1-1; 7 bases align to TRBD1. The CDR3 totals 14 residues. CDR1 is SNHLY, CDR2 FYNNEI, per germline. V gave up 7 bases and J gave up 6 bases; unmatched junction bases: 11. The CDR3 nucleotides read TGTGCCAGCATCTCAGGGGGACAGTCTTCTGAAGCTTTCTTT. Protein sequence: CASISGGQSSEAFF. Based on the CDR3 plus reference TRBV2 and TRBJ1-1, the full variable domain is EPEVTQTPSHQVTQMGQEVILRCVPISNHLYFYWYRQILGQKVEFLVSFYNNEISEKSEIFDDQFSVERPDGSNFTLKIRSTKLEDSAMYFCASISGGQSSEAFFGQGTRLTVV.

This clonotype was counted between two and nine times. J is TRBJ2-3 and V is TRBV28; D uncertain. Germline lookup yields CDR1 MDHEN and CDR2 SYDVKM. V was pared by 5 bases and J by 1 base, with 13 bases between. The CDR3 loop spans 15 amino acids. CDR3: CASSAALAGTDTQYF. CDR3 coding DNA: TGTGCCAGCAGTGCCGCCCTGGCGGGCACAGATACGCAGTATTTT.

The rearrangement uses TRBV18 and TRBJ2-7, with no clear D. The CDR3 runs to 16 residues. Germline V gene data show CDR1 as KGHSH and CDR2 as LQKENI. The V gene lost 4 bases and the J gene lost 0 bases, with 16 bases spanning the gap. The CDR3 loop reads CASSLTPPWGSYEQYF. The CDR3 DNA is TGTGCCAGCTCACTGACACCCCCGTGGGGCTCCTACGAGCAGTACTTC.

This chain joins TRBV29-1 and TRBJ2-3; unclear D gene. The germline V and J ends were trimmed by 6 bases and 1 base, with 14 bases remaining between them. CDR3 length equals 14 residues. CDR1 and CDR2 (germline): SQVTM, ANQGSEA. The CDR3 region is CSVRKSGGTDTQYF. The CDR3 nucleotides read TGCAGCGTCCGAAAGAGTGGGGGCACAGATACGCAGTATTTT.